These 12 T cell receptor beta chains share one sample of origin, sequenced in a study of T cells after yellow fever vaccination. TCRdb independently ran MiXCR on the 5' RACE reads; one entry per CDR3 protein. The sample records hundreds of thousands of distinct CDR3 sequences, approximately 13% being singletons. The input for sequencing was PBMCs, taken on the day of the yellow fever booster vaccination. The origin of the receptors is a man under 40 who received the YFV17D yellow fever vaccine.

This clonotype was picked up a small number of times. V and J are TRBV12-3 or TRBV12-4 and TRBJ2-4; D might be TRBD1 (5 bases). This CDR3 is built from 15 residues. Trimming shortened V by 1 base and J by 2 bases, and 9 bases separated the two germline ends. The CDR3 DNA is TGTGCCAGCAGTTTAGGGGGCGCGACCAAAAACATTCAGTACTTC. Translated, it gives CASSLGGATKNIQYF.

The chain joins TRBV2 to TRBJ1-5; a possible D gene is TRBD1 (6 bases). The CDR3 extends over 16 amino acids. Germline-derived CDR1 and CDR2 are SNHLY and FYNNEI. V lost 0 bases to trimming and J lost 7 bases, with 16 bases between them. This CDR3 is CASSEARTGKGQPQHF. CDR3 bases: TGTGCCAGCAGTGAAGCCCGAACAGGGAAAGGGCAGCCCCAGCATTTT.

This clonotype was observed a handful of times. V gene TRBV9 combines with J gene TRBJ2-7; 7 bases are shared with TRBD2. This CDR3 is built from 14 residues. After removal of 3 bases from V and 4 bases from J, the junction contained 7 bases not matched to a gene. Germline assignment: CDR1 SGDLS and CDR2 YYNGEE. The CDR3 sequence: CASSDGAGEYEQYF. CDR3 coding DNA: TGTGCCAGCAGCGATGGGGCGGGAGAATACGAGCAGTACTTC.

The genes are TRBV7-2 and TRBJ2-5; the D is unclear. This CDR3 is built from 12 residues. Germline values: CDR1 SGHTA, CDR2 FQGNSA. The V end was cut by 1 base, the J end by 9 bases, with 9 bases between. This CDR3 is CASSLDVGSQYF. Written as DNA, the CDR3 is TGTGCCAGCAGCTTAGATGTGGGGTCCCAGTACTTC.

A few counts support this clonotype. The CDR3 DNA reads as TGTGCCTGGAGTGTGGGACAGGGGGCCTACGAGCAGTACTTC. Residues: CAWSVGQGAYEQYF. The chain couples TRBV30 to TRBJ2-7; 11 nucleotides match TRBD1. CDR1 and CDR2 from the germline V gene are GTSNPN and SVGIG (reference sequence). The CDR3 totals 14 residues. Losses at the gene ends were 0 bases for V and 2 bases for J; bases not matched to a gene: 0.

This clonotype was observed a handful of times. The chain is built from TRBV6-2 or TRBV6-3 and TRBJ1-2, with D possibly being TRBD1 (5 bases). The length of the CDR3 is 13 residues. Germline V gene data show CDR1 as MNHEY and CDR2 as SVGEGT. V lost 10 bases and J lost 4, with 16 bases in between. The CDR3: CATYKTATYGYTF. The CDR3 DNA is TGTGCCACCTACAAGACAGCCACCTATGGCTACACCTTC.

The V call is TRBV20-1, the J call TRBJ2-7, with 7 bases fitting TRBD1. Germline loops: CDR1 DFQATT, CDR2 SNEGSKA (reference sequence). The ends lost 6 bases at V and 0 bases at J; junction bases unmatched: 5. The CDR3 has 13 amino acids. The CDR3 bases are TGCAGTGCCCCCCGGGACAGCTCCTACGAGCAGTACTTC. Protein sequence: CSAPRDSSYEQYF.

The chain uses TRBV5-3 and TRBJ2-7, with 10 nucleotides matching TRBD1. TRBV5-3 is an open reading frame, and its role is uncertain. The CDR3 covers 15 residues. Trimming removed 8 bases from V and 4 bases from J; junction bases left unmatched: 12. The CDR3 region has the DNA TGTGCCAGCAGCGTTGGACAGGGGGATATTTACGAGCAGTACTTC. The encoded protein is CASSVGQGDIYEQYF.

This clonotype came up a few times. V and J are TRBV19 and TRBJ2-1; 10 bases agree with TRBD2. With V trimmed by 7 bases and J by 6 bases, 6 bases remained unmatched. This CDR3 has 14 amino acids. Per germline, CDR1 LNHDA and CDR2 SQIVND (reference sequence). The CDR3 nucleotides are TGTGCCAGTACTCGGACTAGCGGAGGCAATGAGCAGTTCTTC. Protein sequence: CASTRTSGGNEQFF.

The rearrangement links TRBV18 to TRBJ1-6, with D unresolved. Germline V gives CDR1 KGHSH, CDR2 LQKENI. There are 15 residues in the CDR3. V lost 4 bases to trimming and J lost 10 bases, with 17 bases between them. In DNA form, the CDR3 reads TGTGCCAGCTCACTTGGGGTCGACTCAATCTCACCCCTCCACTTT. The encoded protein is CASSLGVDSISPLHF. Variable domain in full (rest from reference TRBV18 and TRBJ1-6): NAGVMQNPRHLVRRRGQEARLRCSPMKGHSHVYWYRQLPEEGLKFMVYLQKENIIDESGMPKERFSAEFPKEGPSILRIQQVVRGDSAAYFCASSLGVDSISPLHFGNGTRLTVT.

This rearrangement joins TRBV24-1 to TRBJ2-5; 14 bases are a match to TRBD2. V was pared by 3 bases and J by 5 bases, with 1 base of the junction left unmatched. Germline CDR1 KGHDR, CDR2 SFDVKD. The length of the CDR3 is 15 residues. The CDR3 coding sequence is TGTGCCACCAGTGATCGGACTAGCGGGAGGGAGACCCAGTACTTC. It codes for CATSDRTSGRETQYF.

The sample holds a few counts of this clonotype. This chain uses TRBV29-1 with TRBJ1-1; tentatively, D is TRBD1 (5 bases). Trimming pared 4 bases from V and 8 bases from J, leaving 11 bases between. The CDR3 covers 11 residues. Germline-derived CDR1 and CDR2 are SQVTM and ANQGSEA. CDR3 nucleotide sequence: TGCAGCGTTGGACTAGGGGTAGAAGCTTTCTTT. This gives the protein CSVGLGVEAFF.